This is a list of T cell receptor beta chains from one sample in a study of control samples from healthy donors and cancer patients. The table came from immunoSEQ multiplex PCR; TCRdb's copy has only in-frame clones and leaves some out. Of about 410,000 clones listed, around 90% are singletons. What was sequenced was PBMCs. All receptors derive from a man in his forties with head and neck cancer. CDR3s include the opening cysteine and the closing phenylalanine or tryptophan. Each record gives: V gene, D gene, clone size, J gene, CDR3 DNA, CDR3 protein. D genes are given only for firm matches. The size of a clone is reported for some rows only, either as once, few or many, or as a class for expanded clones.

TRBV5-1	.	.	TRBJ2-3	TGCGCCAGCAGTGCCACGGGCCGTACCACAGATACGCAGTATTTT	CASSATGRTTDTQYF
TRBV9	TRBD1	once	TRBJ1-6	TGTGCCAGCAGCGAGGGACAGGATGGTCCCCTCCACTTT	CASSEGQDGPLHF
TRBV6-5	TRBD1	.	TRBJ1-4	TGTGCCAGCAGTCAATCCGGGACAGAATTTTTT	CASSQSGTEFF
TRBV11-3	.	.	TRBJ1-1	TGTGCCAGCAGCTTACGAGGGTGGAACACTGAAGCTTTCTTT	CASSLRGWNTEAFF
TRBV2	TRBD1	.	TRBJ1-5	TGTGCCAGCAACGGACAGGGGTTCCTTCGCAATCAGCCCCAGCATTTT	CASNGQGFLRNQPQHF
TRBV11-2	.	.	TRBJ1-2	TGTGCCAGCAGCTTAGATCTCTTTACGGGCAGGAACTATGGCTACACCTTC	CASSLDLFTGRNYGYTF
TRBV28	TRBD1	.	TRBJ1-3	TGTGCCAGCAGCTCCGACAGGGGGCCAGGAAACACCATATATTTT	CASSSDRGPGNTIYF
TRBV7-7	TRBD1	.	TRBJ2-7	TGTGCTAGCAGCCCGGGACAGGGAACCTACGAGCAGTACTTC	CASSPGQGTYEQYF
TRBV15	.	.	TRBJ1-3	TGTGCCACCAGCAGGGGGGACACCATATATTTT	CATSRGDTIYF
TRBV10-3	TRBD1	.	TRBJ1-4	TGTGCCATCAGTGACAGGGGGAGTAATGAAAAACTGTTTTTT	CAISDRGSNEKLFF
TRBV7-2	.	.	TRBJ2-1	TGTGCCAGCAGCTTAGGGGGGGACAGCTACTACAATGAGCAGTTCTTC	CASSLGGDSYYNEQFF
TRBV28	TRBD1	.	TRBJ1-3	TGTGCCAGCAGTAATCCGGGACAGACTTTCTCTGGAAACACCATATATTTT	CASSNPGQTFSGNTIYF
TRBV2	.	.	TRBJ2-2	TGTGCCAGCAGTGAGGAAACCAACACCGGGGAGCTGTTTTTT	CASSEETNTGELFF
TRBV9	.	.	TRBJ1-3	TGTGCCAGCAGCGTAGCAGGGGCATCTGGAAACACCATATATTTT	CASSVAGASGNTIYF
TRBV3-1/TRBV3-2	.	once	TRBJ2-3	TGTGCCAGCGGATTGGCGGCTAGCACAGATACGCAGTATTTT	CASGLAASTDTQYF
TRBV24-1	.	.	TRBJ2-3	TGTGCCACCAGTGACCCCGGGGAAGGGGCCAGCACAGATACGCAGTATTTT	CATSDPGEGASTDTQYF
TRBV7-8	TRBD1	few	TRBJ2-1	TGTGCCAGCAGGTCAGGGGGCGCATCCTACAATGAGCAGTTCTTC	CASRSGGASYNEQFF
TRBV19	.	.	TRBJ1-1	TGTGCCGTAGGGCAGGGTGAATTATTT	CAVGQGELF
TRBV5-1	TRBD2	.	TRBJ2-1	TGCGCCAGCAGCTTGGTAGCGGGAGTGTCCTACAATGAGCAGTTCTTC	CASSLVAGVSYNEQFF
TRBV7-9	.	.	TRBJ1-2	TGTGCCAGCAGCTTAGCTATCGATTGGCGAATCTATGGCTACACCTTC	CASSLAIDWRIYGYTF
TRBV5-4	TRBD1	.	TRBJ2-1	TGTGCCAGCAGCAAGGGACAGACAAGCTCCTACAATGAGCAGTTCTTC	CASSKGQTSSYNEQFF
TRBV6-5	.	.	TRBJ1-6	TGTGCCAGCAACCCGTATAGGGCAGTCCCTTCACCCCTCCACTTT	CASNPYRAVPSPLHF
TRBV7-8	.	once	TRBJ1-2	TGTGCCAGCAGCTTAGCGCAGGCAGGGAGCTATGGCTACACCTTC	CASSLAQAGSYGYTF
TRBV6-1	TRBD1	.	TRBJ1-5	TGTGCCAGCAGTGAAGGGGGACAGGGAGGGCAGCCCCAGCATTTT	CASSEGGQGGQPQHF
TRBV7-9	.	.	TRBJ2-7	TGTGCCAGCAGCTTTTGGGACTCCTACGAGCAGTACTTC	CASSFWDSYEQYF
TRBV18	.	.	TRBJ2-3	TGTGCCAGCTCACTCCTACTAGAGGATACGCAGTATTTT	CASSLLLEDTQYF
TRBV7-2	TRBD1	.	TRBJ2-2	TGTGCCAGCAGATTGGACAGGGGGGACACCGGGGAGCTGTTTTTT	CASRLDRGDTGELFF
TRBV11-3	.	once	TRBJ2-2	TGTGCCAGCAGCTTAGACGGGGTCGACACCGGGGAGCTGTTTTTT	CASSLDGVDTGELFF
TRBV6-6	.	.	TRBJ1-5	TGTGCCAGCAGTTACTCTATAGATTATAGCAATCAGCCCCAGCATTTT	CASSYSIDYSNQPQHF
TRBV5-6	.	.	TRBJ1-2	TGTGCCAGCAGCTTGAAGTTTCAGCTCTATGGCTACACCTTC	CASSLKFQLYGYTF
TRBV27	TRBD1	.	TRBJ2-1	TGTGCCAGCAGTTTAATGACAGGGGGCTTCTACAATGAGCAGTTCTTC	CASSLMTGGFYNEQFF
TRBV28	.	once	TRBJ1-5	TGTGCCAGCAGCTCAGATCAGCCCCAGCATTTT	CASSSDQPQHF
TRBV30	TRBD1	.	TRBJ1-3	TGTGCCGTCGACAGGGGAAGCTCTGGAAACACCATATATTTT	CAVDRGSSGNTIYF
TRBV28	.	.	TRBJ2-7	TGTGCCAGCGGGCCCACCTACGAGCAGTACTTC	CASGPTYEQYF
TRBV30	.	.	TRBJ2-7	TGTGCCTGGAACCGGGGGCGCTCGGACGAGCAGTACTTC	CAWNRGRSDEQYF
TRBV5-1	.	.	TRBJ2-1	TGCGCCAGCAGCTTGGAAGGGGACCCTTTCTACAATGAGCAGTTCTTC	CASSLEGDPFYNEQFF
TRBV10-1	.	.	TRBJ1-2	TGCGCCAGCAGTATGGATTCTAACTATGGCTACACCTTC	CASSMDSNYGYTF
TRBV19	.	once	TRBJ1-1	TGTGCCAGTAGTATAGCCGGCGGAGGGGGAGCAGCTTTCTTT	CASSIAGGGGAAFF
TRBV6-5	.	.	TRBJ2-5	TGTGCCAGCAGTCTGGACGGGCCCCAAGAGACCCAGTACTTC	CASSLDGPQETQYF
TRBV7-2	.	.	TRBJ2-1	TGTGCCAGCAAACTGACCCTCCGAGAAACCTACAATGAGCAGTTCTTC	CASKLTLRETYNEQFF
TRBV28	.	.	TRBJ1-5	TGTGCCAGCAGTTTTCCCGGTAATCAGCCCCAGCATTTT	CASSFPGNQPQHF
TRBV19	.	.	TRBJ2-5	TGTGCCACCCAACCCGCGCGGGGCCAAGAGACCCAGTACTTC	CATQPARGQETQYF
TRBV5-8	TRBD2	.	TRBJ2-2	TGTGCCAGCAGCTTGGGGCTAGCGGGGAGCGCGAACACCGGGGAGCTGTTTTTT	CASSLGLAGSANTGELFF
TRBV9	TRBD2	.	TRBJ2-7	TGTGCCAGCAGTCGTCTCCGCGGGAGGGGGGGAGACGAGCAGTACTTC	CASSRLRGRGGDEQYF
TRBV3-1/TRBV3-2	TRBD2	.	TRBJ2-1	TGTGCCAGCAGCCGGTGGGGACTAGCGGGGGCAAACAATGAGCAGTTCTTC	CASSRWGLAGANNEQFF
TRBV11-2	.	.	TRBJ1-5	TGTGCCAGCAGCCCGCGACAGGCTGATCAGCCCCAGCATTTT	CASSPRQADQPQHF
TRBV6-6	.	few	TRBJ2-6	TGTGCCAGCAGTCCAGGACAGTTCTCTGGGGCCAACGTCCTGACTTTC	CASSPGQFSGANVLTF
TRBV6-5	.	.	TRBJ2-2	TGTGCCAGCAGTCCAAACAGGGCATCCGGGGAGCTGTTTTTT	CASSPNRASGELFF
TRBV24-1	TRBD1	.	TRBJ1-5	TGTGCCACCAGTGATTCGGACAGGGTAGGTCAGCCCCAGCATTTT	CATSDSDRVGQPQHF
TRBV5-4	.	.	TRBJ2-7	TGTGCCAGCAGCTCCCGGGGGCCCTACGAGCAGTACTTC	CASSSRGPYEQYF
TRBV6-5	.	.	TRBJ2-7	TGTGCCAGCAGGGACAGACCTGCCCCCTACGAGCAGTACTTC	CASRDRPAPYEQYF
TRBV7-8	TRBD2	.	TRBJ2-7	TGTGCCAGCAGCTTAGTGAGGACTAGCTCCTACGAGCAGTACTTC	CASSLVRTSSYEQYF
TRBV7-2	.	.	TRBJ2-7	TGTGCCAGCAGCTTAGGCTACGGGGTCTCCTACGAGCAGTACTTC	CASSLGYGVSYEQYF
TRBV19	.	.	TRBJ1-5	TGTGCCAGCAAGCAGGGAGAACCCTATAGCAATCAGCCCCAGCATTTT	CASKQGEPYSNQPQHF
TRBV6-5	.	.	TRBJ1-5	TGTGCCAGCTTGACGGGAAAAAGCAATCAGCCCCAGCATTTT	CASLTGKSNQPQHF
TRBV2	TRBD1	.	TRBJ2-2	TGTGCCAGTGGGACAGGGGGCGTCACCGGGGAGCTGTTTTTT	CASGTGGVTGELFF
TRBV28	TRBD1	once	TRBJ1-3	TGTGCCAGCAGACCGGGACAGCCGGGAAACACCATATATTTT	CASRPGQPGNTIYF